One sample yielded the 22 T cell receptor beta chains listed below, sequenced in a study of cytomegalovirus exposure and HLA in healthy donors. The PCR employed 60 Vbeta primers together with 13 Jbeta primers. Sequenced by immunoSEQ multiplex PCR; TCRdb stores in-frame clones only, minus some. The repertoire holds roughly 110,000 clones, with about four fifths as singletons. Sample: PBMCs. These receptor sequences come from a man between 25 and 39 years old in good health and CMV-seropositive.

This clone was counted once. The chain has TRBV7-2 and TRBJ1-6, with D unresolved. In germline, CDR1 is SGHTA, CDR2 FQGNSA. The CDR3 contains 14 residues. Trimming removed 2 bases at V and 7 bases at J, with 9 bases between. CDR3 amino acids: CASSLSLRNSPLHF. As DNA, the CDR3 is TGTGCCAGCAGCTTATCGCTGAGAAATTCACCCCTCCACTTT. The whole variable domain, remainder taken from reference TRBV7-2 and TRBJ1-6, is GAGVSQSPSNKVTEKGKDVELRCDPISGHTALYWYRQSLGQGLEFLIYFQGNSAPDKSGLPSDRFSAERTGGSVSTLTIQRTQQEDSAVYLCASSLSLRNSPLHFGNGTRLTVT.

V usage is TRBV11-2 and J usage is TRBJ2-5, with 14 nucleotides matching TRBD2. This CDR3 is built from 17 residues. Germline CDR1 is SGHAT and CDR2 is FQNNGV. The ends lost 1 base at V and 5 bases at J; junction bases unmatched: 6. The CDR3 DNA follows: TGTGCCAGCAGCTTAGCCTTGACTAGCGGGGGGGCGGAGACCCAGTACTTC. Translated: CASSLALTSGGAETQYF.

CDR3 in amino acids: CASSGPSGGAVGELFF. The CDR3 coding sequence is TGTGCCAGCAGCGGCCCCAGCGGGGGGGCCGTCGGGGAGCTGTTTTTT. The rearrangement links TRBV13 to TRBJ2-2, with TRBD2 matching over 10 bases. The CDR3 covers 16 residues. Trimming at V came to 5 bases and at J to 7 bases, leaving 10 bases not matched to a gene. Germline-derived CDR1 and CDR2 are PRHDT and FYEKMQ (reference sequence).

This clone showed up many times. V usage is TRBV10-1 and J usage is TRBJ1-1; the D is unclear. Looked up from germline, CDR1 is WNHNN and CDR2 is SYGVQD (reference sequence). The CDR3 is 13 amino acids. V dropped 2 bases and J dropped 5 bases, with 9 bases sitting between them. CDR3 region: CASSEEGGTEAFF. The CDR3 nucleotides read TGCGCCAGCAGTGAGGAGGGCGGGACTGAAGCTTTCTTT.

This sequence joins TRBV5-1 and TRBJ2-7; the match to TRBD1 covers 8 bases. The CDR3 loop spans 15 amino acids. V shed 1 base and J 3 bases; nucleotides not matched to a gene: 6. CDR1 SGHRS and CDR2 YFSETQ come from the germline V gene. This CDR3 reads CASSLPLGQGYEQYF. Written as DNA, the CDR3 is TGCGCCAGCAGCTTGCCCCTCGGACAGGGCTACGAGCAGTACTTC.

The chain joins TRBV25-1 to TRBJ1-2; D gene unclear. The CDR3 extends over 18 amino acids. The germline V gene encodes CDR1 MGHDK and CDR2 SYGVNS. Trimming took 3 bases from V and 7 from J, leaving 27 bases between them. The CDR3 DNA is TGTGCCAGCAGTGACTCTGATTGGAAGCCTGGCTGGAGGTCTGGCTACACCTTC. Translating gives CASSDSDWKPGWRSGYTF.

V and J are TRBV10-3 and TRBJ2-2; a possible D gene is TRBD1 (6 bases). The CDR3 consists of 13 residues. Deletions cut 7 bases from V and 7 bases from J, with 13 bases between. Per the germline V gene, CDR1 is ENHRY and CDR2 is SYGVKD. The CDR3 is CAIKGDLGGELFF. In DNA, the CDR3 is TGTGCCATCAAGGGGGATTTAGGCGGGGAGCTGTTTTTT.

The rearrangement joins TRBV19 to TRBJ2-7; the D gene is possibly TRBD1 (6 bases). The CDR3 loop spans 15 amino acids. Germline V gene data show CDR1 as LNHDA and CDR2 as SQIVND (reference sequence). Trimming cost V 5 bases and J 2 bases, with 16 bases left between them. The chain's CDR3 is CASSPAAGVTYEQYF. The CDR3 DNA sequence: TGTGCCAGTAGTCCGGCGGCAGGGGTAACCTACGAGCAGTACTTC.

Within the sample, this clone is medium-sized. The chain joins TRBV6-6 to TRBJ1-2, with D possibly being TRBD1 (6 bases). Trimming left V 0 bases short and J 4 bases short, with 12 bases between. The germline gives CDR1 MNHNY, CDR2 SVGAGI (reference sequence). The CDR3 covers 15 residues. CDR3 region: CASSYSEDSLYGYTF. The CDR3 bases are TGTGCCAGCAGTTACTCGGAGGACAGTCTCTATGGCTACACCTTC.

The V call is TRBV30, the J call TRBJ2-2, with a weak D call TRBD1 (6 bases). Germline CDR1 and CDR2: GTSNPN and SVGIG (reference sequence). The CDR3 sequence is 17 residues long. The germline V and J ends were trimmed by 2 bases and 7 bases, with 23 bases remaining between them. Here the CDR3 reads CAWSIGAPRGRGGELFF. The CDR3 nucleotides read TGTGCCTGGAGTATCGGCGCCCCCAGGGGAAGAGGCGGGGAGCTGTTTTTT.

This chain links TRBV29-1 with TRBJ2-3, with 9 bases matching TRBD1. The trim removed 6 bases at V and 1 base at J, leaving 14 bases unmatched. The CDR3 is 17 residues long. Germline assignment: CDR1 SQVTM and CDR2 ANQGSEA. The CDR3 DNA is TGCAGCGTGGTCACAGGGGGCGGGATAGTTGGCACAGATACGCAGTATTTT. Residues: CSVVTGGGIVGTDTQYF.

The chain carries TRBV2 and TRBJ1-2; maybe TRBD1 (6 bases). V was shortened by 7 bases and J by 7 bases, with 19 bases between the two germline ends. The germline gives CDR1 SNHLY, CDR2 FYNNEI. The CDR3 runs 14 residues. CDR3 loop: CASTRGWDTAGYTF. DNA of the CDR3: TGTGCCAGCACCCGAGGGTGGGACACCGCTGGCTACACCTTC.

DNA of the CDR3: TGCGCCAGCAGTGATTCTCGGACTAGCGGGGGGCCGAGCTCCTACGAGCAGTACTTC. It encodes CASSDSRTSGGPSSYEQYF. The genes are TRBV10-2 and TRBJ2-5; 14 bases align to TRBD2. The J call is uncertain, as TRBJ2-7 better fits the DNA end. Germline CDR1 is WSHSY and CDR2 is SAAADI. This CDR3 contains 19 residues.

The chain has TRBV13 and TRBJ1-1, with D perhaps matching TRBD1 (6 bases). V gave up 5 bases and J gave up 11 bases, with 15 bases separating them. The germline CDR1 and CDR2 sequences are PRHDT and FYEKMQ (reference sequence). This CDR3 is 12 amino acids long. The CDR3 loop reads CASSRRGPGAFF. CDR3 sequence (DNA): TGTGCCAGCAGCCGGCGGGGGCCGGGGGCTTTCTTT.

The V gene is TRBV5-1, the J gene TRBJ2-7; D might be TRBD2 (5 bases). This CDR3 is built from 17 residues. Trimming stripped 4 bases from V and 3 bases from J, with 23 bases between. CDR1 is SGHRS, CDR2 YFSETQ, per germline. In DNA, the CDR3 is TGCGCCAGCAGCAGCCTCCTGGACGGGAATGTTCGCTACGAGCAGTACTTC. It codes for CASSSLLDGNVRYEQYF.

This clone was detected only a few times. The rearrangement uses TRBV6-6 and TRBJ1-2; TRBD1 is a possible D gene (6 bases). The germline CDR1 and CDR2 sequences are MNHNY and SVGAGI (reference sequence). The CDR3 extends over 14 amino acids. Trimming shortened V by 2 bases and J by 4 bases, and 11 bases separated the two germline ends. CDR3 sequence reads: CASSYETGLYGYTF. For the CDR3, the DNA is TGTGCCAGCAGTTACGAGACAGGACTCTATGGCTACACCTTC.

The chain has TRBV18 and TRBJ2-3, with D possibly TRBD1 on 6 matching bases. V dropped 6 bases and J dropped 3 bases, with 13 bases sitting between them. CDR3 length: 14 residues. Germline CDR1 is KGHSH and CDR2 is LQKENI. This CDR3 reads CASSPYRATDTQYF. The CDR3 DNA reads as TGTGCCAGCTCGCCTTACAGGGCGACAGATACGCAGTATTTT. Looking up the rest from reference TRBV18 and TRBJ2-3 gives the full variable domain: NAGVMQNPRHLVRRRGQEARLRCSPMKGHSHVYWYRQLPEEGLKFMVYLQKENIIDESGMPKERFSAEFPKEGPSILRIQQVVRGDSAAYFCASSPYRATDTQYFGPGTRLTVL.

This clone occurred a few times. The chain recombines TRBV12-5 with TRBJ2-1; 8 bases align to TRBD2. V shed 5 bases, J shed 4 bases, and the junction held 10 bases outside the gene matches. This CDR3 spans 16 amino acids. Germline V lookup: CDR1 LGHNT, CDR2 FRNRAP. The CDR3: CASGISRSGGYNEQFF. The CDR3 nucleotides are TGTGCTAGTGGTATCTCACGAAGCGGGGGATACAATGAGCAGTTCTTC.

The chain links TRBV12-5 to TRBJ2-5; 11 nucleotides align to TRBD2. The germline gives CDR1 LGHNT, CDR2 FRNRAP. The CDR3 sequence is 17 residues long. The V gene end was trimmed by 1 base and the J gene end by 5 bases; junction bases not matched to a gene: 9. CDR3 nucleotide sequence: TGTGCTAGTGGTTTGGAATGGACTAGCGGGCAGGCGGAGACCCAGTACTTC. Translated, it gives CASGLEWTSGQAETQYF.

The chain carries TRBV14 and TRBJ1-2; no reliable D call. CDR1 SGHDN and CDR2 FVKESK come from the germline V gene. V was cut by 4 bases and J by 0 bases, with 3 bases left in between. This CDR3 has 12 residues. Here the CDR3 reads CASSRTNYGYTF. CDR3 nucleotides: TGTGCCAGCAGCCGTACTAACTATGGCTACACCTTC.

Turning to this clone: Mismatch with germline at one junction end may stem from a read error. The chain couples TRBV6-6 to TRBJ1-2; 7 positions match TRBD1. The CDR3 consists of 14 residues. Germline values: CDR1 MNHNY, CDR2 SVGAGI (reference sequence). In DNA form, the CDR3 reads TGTGCCAGCAGTACGACAGGGTTTAGTGATGGCTACCCCTTC. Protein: CASSTTGFSDGYPF.

The CDR3 region has the DNA TGTGCCAGCAGCCGATTACATGGTAATTCACCCCTCCACTTT. It codes for CASSRLHGNSPLHF. This chain links TRBV14 with TRBJ1-6; D remains ambiguous. The CDR3 runs 14 residues. From germline, CDR1 is SGHDN and CDR2 FVKESK. V was trimmed by 4 bases and J by 6 bases, leaving 10 bases between them.